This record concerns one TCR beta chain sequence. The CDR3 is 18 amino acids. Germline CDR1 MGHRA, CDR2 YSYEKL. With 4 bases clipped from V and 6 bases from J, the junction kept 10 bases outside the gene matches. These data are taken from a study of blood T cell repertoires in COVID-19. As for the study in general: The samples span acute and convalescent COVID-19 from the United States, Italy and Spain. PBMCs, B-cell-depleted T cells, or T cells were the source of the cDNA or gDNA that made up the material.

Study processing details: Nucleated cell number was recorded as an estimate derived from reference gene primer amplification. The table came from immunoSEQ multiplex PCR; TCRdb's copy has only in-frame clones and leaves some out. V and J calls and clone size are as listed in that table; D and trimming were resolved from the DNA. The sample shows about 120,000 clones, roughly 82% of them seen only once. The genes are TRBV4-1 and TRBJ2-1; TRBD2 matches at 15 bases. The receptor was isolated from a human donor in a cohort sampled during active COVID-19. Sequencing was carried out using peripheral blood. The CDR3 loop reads CASSPRTSGGAVTNEQFF. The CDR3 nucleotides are TGCGCCAGCAGCCCCCGGACTAGCGGGGGGGCAGTTACCAATGAGCAGTTCTTC.